A single sample gave rise to the 32 T cell receptor beta chains below, sequenced in a study of T cell changes during pregnancy in multiple sclerosis. The protocol was immunoSEQ multiplex PCR, while the TCRdb copy is restricted to in-frame clones and leaves out a portion. The table has about 59,000 clones, roughly 94% seen once. This material consisted of CD8+ T cells from peripheral blood mononuclear cells, taken after pregnancy. The receptors originated from a female donor with multiple sclerosis, enrolled in a pregnancy study.

The chain has TRBV6-1 and TRBJ2-7; TRBD2 matches at 9 bases. The CDR3 is made up of 17 amino acids. Germline CDR1 and CDR2: MNHNS and SASEGT. The J segment lost 5 bases and the V segment lost 3 bases, leaving 14 bases of the junction unmatched. CDR3 protein: CASSEYLAGPGGDEQYF. DNA of the CDR3: TGTGCCAGCAGTGAGTATCTAGCGGGGCCGGGAGGAGACGAGCAGTACTTC.

The CDR3 DNA follows: TGTGCCAGTAGTATAGGGACAGGGGGCATCTATGGCTACACCTTC. It codes for CASSIGTGGIYGYTF. V and J are TRBV19 and TRBJ1-2; 11 bases align to TRBD1. This CDR3 contains 15 residues. CDR1 is LNHDA, CDR2 SQIVND, per germline (reference sequence). After removal of 1 base from V and 4 bases from J, the junction contained 2 bases not matched to a gene.

The chain is built from TRBV28 and TRBJ1-3; no clear D gene. This CDR3 has 12 residues. Per the germline V gene, CDR1 is MDHEN and CDR2 is SYDVKM. V dropped 7 bases and J dropped 7 bases, with 11 bases sitting between them. CDR3 in amino acids: CASTEGWNTIYF. The CDR3 nucleotides are TGTGCCAGCACGGAGGGTTGGAACACCATATATTTT.

The DNA for the CDR3 is TGTGCCAGCAGCGTCGAGGGAGGTAGCACTGAAGCTTTCTTT. This encodes CASSVEGGSTEAFF. The J gene is TRBJ1-1, the V gene TRBV9, with D unresolved. This CDR3 region has 14 residues. Per germline, CDR1 SGDLS and CDR2 YYNGEE. V was clipped by 2 bases and J by 4 bases, with 12 bases between them.

The chain employs TRBV5-3 and TRBJ1-5; 7 nucleotides agree with TRBD1. TRBV5-3 is labeled an ORF, and its function is uncertain. This CDR3 is built from 17 residues. Trimming removed 0 bases from V and 8 bases from J; junction bases left unmatched: 14. CDR3 loop: CARSLAMGQLYRKPQHF. DNA for the CDR3: TGTGCCAGAAGCTTGGCTATGGGACAGCTTTATCGAAAGCCCCAGCATTTT.

The V and J genes are TRBV10-3 and TRBJ2-5; 11 positions agree with TRBD2. Trimming cost V 0 bases and J 1 base; bases outside gene matches: 13. This CDR3 comprises 20 residues. Germline CDR1 ENHRY, CDR2 SYGVKD. DNA of the CDR3: TGTGCCATCAGTGAGTCCCCTGTAGCGGGAGGGTATGCGACCCAAGAGACCCAGTACTTC. This codes for CAISESPVAGGYATQETQYF.

This chain links TRBV4-2 with TRBJ2-3; D is unclear. Germline lookup yields CDR1 LGHNA and CDR2 YNFKEQ. V lost 0 bases and J 5 bases, leaving 3 bases between the germline ends. The CDR3 extends over 12 amino acids. CDR3 sequence reads: CASSQDRDTQYF. The CDR3 DNA sequence: TGTGCCAGCAGCCAAGACAGAGATACGCAGTATTTT.

The chain combines TRBV6-5 with TRBJ2-2; the D is unclear. The germline CDR1 and CDR2 sequences are MNHEY and SVGAGI. The CDR3 is 14 amino acids. V lost 2 bases to trimming and J lost 4 bases, with 8 bases between them. DNA of the CDR3: TGTGCCAGCAGTTACGGGCAGACCACCGGGGAGCTGTTTTTT. It translates to CASSYGQTTGELFF.

J is TRBJ2-1 and V is TRBV27; possibly TRBD2 for D (5 bases). V lost 4 bases to trimming and J lost 8 bases, with 9 bases between them. Germline values: CDR1 MNHEY, CDR2 SMNVEV (reference sequence). The CDR3 has 12 residues. The chain's CDR3 is CASSSTSYEQFF. The CDR3 DNA is TGTGCCAGCAGTTCCACTAGTTATGAGCAGTTCTTC.

The chain is built from TRBV6-1 and TRBJ1-3; weak D call: TRBD1 (6 bases). The germline V gene encodes CDR1 MNHNS and CDR2 SASEGT. Between the trimmed V and J ends, which lost 4 bases and 4 bases, there was a span of 14 bases. The CDR3 length is 15 residues. CDR3 region: CASSGAGDGGNTIYF. The CDR3 bases are TGTGCCAGCAGTGGAGCAGGGGATGGGGGAAACACCATATATTTT.

The chain couples TRBV5-4 to TRBJ1-1, with D unresolved. There are 12 residues in the CDR3. The V gene lost 0 bases and the J gene lost 4 bases, with 4 bases spanning the gap. From germline, CDR1 is SGHNT and CDR2 YYREEE (reference sequence). In nucleotides, the CDR3 is TGTGCCAGCAGCTTGGATCTCACTGAAGCTTTCTTT. Encoded protein: CASSLDLTEAFF.

The chain has TRBV5-6 and TRBJ2-7, with a tentative D call TRBD2 (6 bases). Germline V gene lookup returns CDR1 SGHDT and CDR2 YYEEEE. The CDR3 has 15 residues. V was shortened by 2 bases and J by 1 base, with 13 bases between the two germline ends. In DNA, the CDR3 is TGTGCCAGCAGCTTCGGGACTTCCGCTTCCTACGAGCAGTACTTC. Translating gives CASSFGTSASYEQYF.

This clone was observed many times. This chain joins TRBV15 and TRBJ2-7; 11 bases fit TRBD2. Trimming removed 5 bases from V and 2 bases from J; junction bases left unmatched: 5. Germline lookup yields CDR1 LNHNV and CDR2 YYDKDF (reference sequence). The CDR3 loop spans 15 amino acids. The CDR3 sequence: CATSERLAGTYEQYF. The CDR3 bases are TGTGCCACCAGCGAGAGACTAGCGGGAACCTACGAGCAGTACTTC.

This clone was observed once. One end of the junction does not line up with germline, which may come from a read error. V usage is TRBV28 and J usage is TRBJ1-5; D is possibly TRBD1 (6 bases). CDR3 length equals 15 residues. Germline CDR1 MDHEN, CDR2 SYDVKM. The CDR3, as DNA: TGCGCCGGGCAGGGGCTCTCCATGGCTGATCAGCCCCAGCATTTT. This codes for CAGQGLSMADQPQHF.

The V gene is TRBV21-1, the J gene TRBJ1-2; the D segment call TRBD1 is taken from the table without a DNA check. TRBV21-1 is marked as a pseudogene. CDR3 length: 16 residues. The CDR3 bases are TGTGCCAGCAGCAAAAAGGTCTTGGGCAGTAACTATGGCTACACCTTC. It translates to CASSKKVLGSNYGYTF.

This chain joins TRBV28 and TRBJ1-2, with D uncertain. Deletions cut 8 bases from V and 3 bases from J, with 19 bases between. This CDR3 is 15 amino acids long. Looked up from germline, CDR1 is MDHEN and CDR2 is SYDVKM. As DNA, the CDR3 is TGTGCCAGCGCTCAGGACTACACTCGGGACTATGGCTACACCTTC. This encodes CASAQDYTRDYGYTF.

This clone was recorded once. V gene TRBV6-6 combines with J gene TRBJ2-7; 9 nucleotides agree with TRBD2. V lost 0 bases and J lost 9; bases outside the gene matches: 12. Looked up from germline, CDR1 is MNHNY and CDR2 is SVGAGI (reference sequence). There are 16 residues in the CDR3. The CDR3 protein is CASSYSIQREALGQYF. The CDR3, as DNA: TGTGCCAGCAGTTACTCGATCCAGCGGGAGGCCCTGGGGCAGTACTTC.

The chain employs TRBV29-1 and TRBJ2-1; the D is unclear. V lost 3 bases to trimming and J lost 5 bases, with 2 bases between them. CDR3 length: 10 residues. In germline, CDR1 is SQVTM, CDR2 ANQGSEA. CDR3 nucleotides: TGCAGCGTTGATAACAATGAGCAGTTCTTC. This encodes CSVDNNEQFF.

The chain combines TRBV6-1 with TRBJ2-7; D is undetermined. The ends were cut back, 8 bases at V and 2 bases at J, with 13 bases in the middle. This CDR3 contains 13 residues. The V gene's germline CDR1 is MNHNS and CDR2 SASEGT. This CDR3 reads CASEGGTTYEQYF. The CDR3 nucleotides are TGTGCCAGCGAAGGTGGAACTACCTACGAGCAGTACTTC.

The rearrangement uses TRBV4-2 and TRBJ1-4; no firm D call. Between the trimmed V and J ends, which lost 1 base and 5 bases, there was a span of 11 bases. CDR1 and CDR2 (germline): LGHNA, YNFKEQ. The CDR3 contains 15 residues. The CDR3 DNA is TGTGCCAGCAGCCAAGTTAGTCATTTAAATGAAAAACTGTTTTTT. Its translation: CASSQVSHLNEKLFF.

The rearrangement uses TRBV7-8 and TRBJ2-1; D is unclear. Germline lookup yields CDR1 SGHVS and CDR2 FQNEAQ. Trimming removed 4 bases from V and 7 bases from J, with 2 bases in between. The CDR3 extends over 10 amino acids. The CDR3 loop is CASSSNEQFF. The CDR3 nucleotides are TGTGCCAGCAGCTCGAATGAGCAGTTCTTC. Filled out from reference TRBV7-8 and TRBJ2-1, the complete variable domain reads GAGVSQSPRYKVAKRGQDVALRCDPISGHVSLFWYQQALGQGPEFLTYFQNEAQLDKSGLPSDRFFAERPEGSVSTLKIQRTQQEDSAVYLCASSSNEQFFGPGTRLTVL.

The rearrangement uses TRBV10-2 and TRBJ2-7, with TRBD2 matching 10 bases. The V segment lost 6 bases and the J segment 6 bases; nucleotides outside the gene matches: 8. Germline-derived CDR1 and CDR2 are WSHSY and SAAADI. The CDR3 loop spans 14 amino acids. CDR3 in DNA: TGCGCCAGCAGGGAAGCGGGAGGGTTTCTCGAGCAGTACTTC. This sequence encodes CASREAGGFLEQYF.

The genes are TRBV13 and TRBJ2-5; 9 positions match TRBD1. V was clipped by 3 bases and J by 6 bases; unmatched bases: 23. Germline V gives CDR1 PRHDT, CDR2 FYEKMQ (reference sequence). The CDR3 has 20 residues. CDR3 DNA sequence: TGTGCCAGCAGCTTGTTAGCCGCCGGGACAGGGAATGCTGGAGGAAAGACCCAGTACTTC. As protein: CASSLLAAGTGNAGGKTQYF.

The V call is TRBV6-1, the J call TRBJ1-2; D ambiguous. This CDR3 region has 17 residues. Looked up from germline, CDR1 is MNHNS and CDR2 is SASEGT. V dropped 3 bases and J dropped 0 bases, with 17 bases sitting between them. In DNA form, the CDR3 reads TGTGCCAGCAGTGATTCTATGGCAGGACTCACTAACTATGGCTACACCTTC. Translated: CASSDSMAGLTNYGYTF.

The chain recombines TRBV5-6 with TRBJ2-7, with D tentatively TRBD2 (6 bases). The CDR3 length is 13 residues. Germline V gene data show CDR1 as SGHDT and CDR2 as YYEEEE. V was shortened by 7 bases and J by 2 bases, with 13 bases between the two germline ends. DNA of the CDR3: TGTGCCAGCGGCCGGGGAGGCCCCTACGAGCAGTACTTC. It translates to CASGRGGPYEQYF.

This chain links TRBV4-3 with TRBJ2-7; 8 bases line up with TRBD2. This CDR3 region has 15 residues. Germline V lookup: CDR1 LGHNA, CDR2 YSLEER. J gave up 3 bases and V 1 base, and 5 bases lay outside the gene matches. The CDR3 DNA reads as TGCGCCAGCAGCCAAGGGCTAGCGGGCCTCTACGAGCAGTACTTC. As protein: CASSQGLAGLYEQYF.

This chain connects TRBV27 to TRBJ2-7; 7 bases are shared with TRBD1. V lost 4 bases and J lost 6; bases outside the gene matches: 9. This CDR3 comprises 14 residues. The germline V gene encodes CDR1 MNHEY and CDR2 SMNVEV (reference sequence). CDR3 amino acids: CASSYRDRPGEQYF. The CDR3 DNA sequence: TGTGCCAGCAGTTACCGGGACAGACCTGGCGAGCAGTACTTC.

CDR3 region: CASRYGLASGSVETQYF. Here the CDR3 DNA reads TGTGCAAGTCGCTACGGTCTCGCTAGCGGGAGTGTAGAGACCCAGTACTTC. The chain carries TRBV12-2 and TRBJ2-5; no DNA check was done on the table's D call, TRBD2. TRBV12-2 is an annotated pseudogene. The CDR3 spans 17 residues.

This chain uses TRBV13 with TRBJ2-7; D may be TRBD1 (5 bases). The CDR3 runs 13 residues. The germline CDR1 and CDR2 sequences are PRHDT and FYEKMQ (reference sequence). Trimming stripped 5 bases from V and 1 base from J, with 9 bases between. For the CDR3, the DNA is TGTGCCAGCAGCCCCGACAGATCCTACGAGCAGTACTTC. It yields the protein CASSPDRSYEQYF.

This chain joins TRBV29-1 and TRBJ2-7, with TRBD1 matching 9 bases. This CDR3 region has 13 residues. Germline V gene data show CDR1 as SQVTM and CDR2 as ANQGSEA. V shed 6 bases, J shed 6 bases, and the junction held 9 bases outside the gene matches. This CDR3 is CSVATGTGSEQYF. The CDR3 DNA reads as TGCAGCGTGGCCACCGGGACAGGGAGCGAGCAGTACTTC.

The J gene is TRBJ2-7, the V gene TRBV5-1; D is perhaps TRBD2 (5 bases). The CDR3 consists of 14 residues. Germline CDR1 is SGHRS and CDR2 is YFSETQ. The germline V and J ends were trimmed by 2 bases and 2 bases, with 11 bases remaining between them. CDR3 protein: CASSFREPTYEQYF. The CDR3 nucleotides are TGCGCCAGCAGCTTTAGGGAGCCCACCTACGAGCAGTACTTC.

The chain combines TRBV6-1 with TRBJ2-7, with 7 bases aligning to TRBD2. Per the germline V gene, CDR1 is MNHNS and CDR2 is SASEGT. V dropped 5 bases and J dropped 1; count of bases not matched to a gene: 8. This CDR3 comprises 15 residues. CDR3 in DNA: TGTGCCAGCAGTACAATCAGCGGGAAGTCCTACGAGCAGTACTTC. Its translation is CASSTISGKSYEQYF.